The 24 T cell receptor beta chains given below trace back to one sample, sequenced in a study of cytomegalovirus exposure and HLA in healthy donors. Primers: 60 Vbeta forward and 13 Jbeta reverse. TCRdb's copy holds only in-frame clones and misses some; the assay was immunoSEQ multiplex PCR. The sample yields some 160,000 clones, 80% to 85% seen once. Sequencing input: PBMCs. All receptors come from a woman aged 18-35 years in good health and CMV-seronegative.

This clone was found once. This rearrangement joins TRBV4-1 to TRBJ2-1; D might be TRBD2 (5 bases). Germline CDR1 and CDR2: MGHRA and YSYEKL. V was clipped by 0 bases and J by 5 bases, with 11 bases between them. The CDR3 spans 15 residues. The CDR3 coding sequence is TGCGCCAGCAGCCAAGATCGGGGTGGGAACAATGAGCAGTTCTTC. It specifies CASSQDRGGNNEQFF.

Here the CDR3 reads CASSLGANTEAFF. DNA for the CDR3: TGCGCCAGCAGCCTGGGGGCCAACACTGAAGCTTTCTTT. The chain uses TRBV5-1 and TRBJ1-1, with D perhaps matching TRBD1 (6 bases). The CDR3 sequence is 13 residues long. The germline V gene encodes CDR1 SGHRS and CDR2 YFSETQ. The V gene lost 4 bases and the J gene lost 2 bases, with 9 bases spanning the gap.

The chain couples TRBV28 to TRBJ2-5; D is uncertain. Gene TRBJ2-7 matches the end of the DNA better, so the J call may be wrong. From germline, CDR1 is MDHEN and CDR2 SYDVKM. The CDR3 contains 13 residues. The CDR3 here is CASSFIAGDEQYF. In nucleotides, the CDR3 is TGTGCCAGCAGTTTCATAGCTGGAGACGAGCAGTACTTC.

V gene TRBV2 combines with J gene TRBJ1-1; D is undetermined. CDR1 is SNHLY, CDR2 FYNNEI, per germline. CDR3 size: 12 residues. V lost 9 bases, J lost 1 base, and 9 bases lay in between. The CDR3 nucleotides are TGTGCCAGTGGAGTACAGAACACTGAAGCTTTCTTT. This translates into CASGVQNTEAFF.

The rearrangement uses TRBV14 and TRBJ1-4; possibly TRBD1 for D (5 bases). CDR3 length equals 15 residues. The ends were cut back, 3 bases at V and 5 bases at J, with 13 bases in the middle. Germline assignment: CDR1 SGHDN and CDR2 FVKESK. CDR3 amino acids: CASSQLRQRNEKLFF. DNA of the CDR3: TGTGCCAGCAGCCAGCTTCGACAGAGAAATGAAAAACTGTTTTTT.

This chain links TRBV5-6 with TRBJ1-1; 11 bases map to TRBD1. Germline V gives CDR1 SGHDT, CDR2 YYEEEE. The CDR3 contains 17 residues. Losses at the gene ends were 2 bases for V and 1 base for J; bases not matched to a gene: 7. CDR3 region: CASSLRTGGEENTEAFF. The CDR3 coding sequence is TGTGCCAGCAGCTTACGGACAGGGGGCGAGGAGAACACTGAAGCTTTCTTT.

The chain is built from TRBV7-6 and TRBJ1-2, with TRBD1 matching 12 bases. Per the germline V gene, CDR1 is SGHVS and CDR2 is FNYEAQ. The CDR3 totals 16 residues. The trim removed 5 bases at V and 5 bases at J, leaving 9 bases unmatched. CDR3 in DNA: TGTGCCAGCAGCCGGGGACAGGGGGCCTCGATTTATGGCTACACCTTC. This codes for CASSRGQGASIYGYTF.

CDR3 in amino acids: CATSGQGGLSHGYTF. CDR3 DNA: TGTGCCACCTCGGGACAGGGGGGCCTTTCCCATGGCTACACCTTC. This chain links TRBV6-5 with TRBJ1-2; 11 nucleotides agree with TRBD1. The germline V gene encodes CDR1 MNHEY and CDR2 SVGAGI. This CDR3 region has 15 residues. Unmatched junction bases numbered 13, after V lost 10 bases and J lost 6 bases.

V and J are TRBV28 and TRBJ2-5, with 7 bases that match TRBD1. CDR1 is MDHEN and CDR2 is SYDVKM in the germline V gene. The CDR3 runs 14 residues. Trimming cost V 6 bases and J 0 bases; bases outside gene matches: 4. Here the CDR3 reads CASSQQGYQETQYF. CDR3 nucleotide sequence: TGTGCCAGCAGCCAACAGGGGTACCAAGAGACCCAGTACTTC.

CDR3 DNA: TGTGCCAGTAGTATAGAGGGGGCGAGGTATGGCTACACCTTC. Its translation is CASSIEGARYGYTF. The chain joins TRBV19 to TRBJ1-2; the D gene is possibly TRBD1 (6 bases). The CDR3 has 14 residues. The germline CDR1 and CDR2 sequences are LNHDA and SQIVND (reference sequence). Trimming pared 0 bases from V and 5 bases from J, leaving 10 bases between.

The chain couples TRBV11-2 to TRBJ2-1; TRBD1 matches at 9 bases. The germline gives CDR1 SGHAT, CDR2 FQNNGV. CDR3 length: 18 amino acids. Trimming took 1 base from V and 7 from J; bases not matched to a gene: 14. CDR3 region: CASSLGLLGDRVMNEQFF. CDR3 nucleotide sequence: TGTGCCAGCAGCTTAGGCTTGCTCGGGGACAGGGTTATGAATGAGCAGTTCTTC.

The chain combines TRBV29-1 with TRBJ1-4, with a tentative D call TRBD1 (5 bases). Trimming took 7 bases from V and 5 from J, leaving 14 bases between them. CDR1 is SQVTM and CDR2 is ANQGSEA in the germline V gene. CDR3 size: 13 residues. Here the CDR3 reads CSAQGGVNEKLFF. DNA of the CDR3: TGCAGCGCTCAGGGTGGCGTAAATGAAAAACTGTTTTTT. Complete variable domain (other parts from reference TRBV29-1 and TRBJ1-4): SAVISQKPSRDICQRGTSLTIQCQVDSQVTMMFWYRQQPGQSLTLIATANQGSEATYESGFVIDKFPISRPNLTFSTLTVSNMSPEDSSIYLCSAQGGVNEKLFFGSGTQLSVL.

V gene TRBV7-2 combines with J gene TRBJ1-1; 8 nucleotides match TRBD1. This CDR3 spans 15 amino acids. CDR1 is SGHTA, CDR2 FQGNSA, per germline. Germline trimming cut 8 bases from V and 4 bases from J; bases unmatched to any gene: 12. CDR3 sequence: CASYILGTGGTEAFF. The CDR3 coding sequence is TGTGCCAGCTACATCCTAGGTACAGGGGGCACTGAAGCTTTCTTT.

This sequence joins TRBV28 and TRBJ2-7, with D possibly matching TRBD1 (6 bases). The CDR3 has 11 residues. V lost 6 bases and J 6 bases, leaving 9 bases between the germline ends. Germline loops: CDR1 MDHEN, CDR2 SYDVKM. The CDR3 bases are TGTGCCAGCAGCCTAGGGGGCGAGCAGTACTTC. Its protein product is CASSLGGEQYF.

The V and J genes are TRBV11-3 and TRBJ2-7; 8 positions agree with TRBD1. With V trimmed by 5 bases and J by 0 bases, 6 bases remained unmatched. The CDR3 sequence is 15 residues long. CDR1 is SGHNT, CDR2 YENEEA, per germline. CDR3 loop: CASSRSTGASYEQYF. The DNA for the CDR3 is TGTGCCAGCAGCCGATCGACAGGGGCCTCCTACGAGCAGTACTTC.

This clone has just one count. The J gene is TRBJ2-3, the V gene TRBV30, with 9 bases aligning to TRBD2. CDR3 length: 16 residues. The V and J ends lost 0 bases and 5 bases, in that order; junction bases with no gene match: 9. CDR1 is GTSNPN, CDR2 SVGIG, per germline (reference sequence). CDR3 in amino acids: CAWSVPSGGSRDTQYF. The CDR3 nucleotides read TGTGCCTGGAGTGTACCCAGCGGGGGGTCCCGAGATACGCAGTATTTT.

This clone was counted only a few times. The chain carries TRBV7-9 and TRBJ2-7; D unclear. Germline lookup yields CDR1 SEHNR and CDR2 FQNEAQ (reference sequence). V shed 4 bases and J shed 3 bases, with 19 bases lying between them. This CDR3 comprises 16 residues. The chain's CDR3 is CASSSSALRSDYEQYF. In DNA form, the CDR3 reads TGTGCCAGCAGCTCCTCCGCTCTCCGGTCCGACTACGAGCAGTACTTC.

This clone was counted a few times. The chain combines TRBV5-1 with TRBJ1-1; D unclear. CDR3 length: 13 amino acids. The germline CDR1 and CDR2 sequences are SGHRS and YFSETQ. Between the trimmed V and J ends, which lost 2 bases and 1 base, there was a span of 6 bases. CDR3 sequence reads: CASSFRSNTEAFF. In nucleotides, the CDR3 is TGCGCCAGCAGCTTTAGATCGAACACTGAAGCTTTCTTT.

This clone was observed a single time. This rearrangement joins TRBV5-1 to TRBJ2-2; D not resolved. Germline assignment: CDR1 SGHRS and CDR2 YFSETQ. The CDR3 sequence is 14 residues long. Trimming took 2 bases from V and 1 from J, leaving 6 bases between them. CDR3 nucleotide sequence: TGCGCCAGCAGCTTTAACAAGAACACCGGGGAGCTGTTTTTT. It encodes CASSFNKNTGELFF.

The chain carries TRBV16 and TRBJ1-2; D is unresolved. Germline V gene sequence: CDR1 KGHSY, CDR2 FQNENV. Between the trimmed V and J ends, which lost 2 bases and 3 bases, there was a span of 7 bases. The CDR3 is made up of 13 amino acids. CDR3 sequence (DNA): TGTGCCAGCAGCCAAGGCGGGGACTATGGCTACACCTTC. Protein sequence: CASSQGGDYGYTF.

This rearrangement joins TRBV5-4 to TRBJ1-1, with a tentative D call TRBD1 (6 bases). CDR1 is SGHNT and CDR2 is YYREEE in the germline V gene (reference sequence). The V and J ends lost 4 bases and 4 bases respectively, with 20 bases between them. The CDR3 loop spans 16 amino acids. The CDR3 coding sequence is TGTGCCAGCAGCCCAGTAAAACAGGGAGGGGGCACTGAAGCTTTCTTT. Translation: CASSPVKQGGGTEAFF.

As for this clone: A junction boundary mismatches the germline segment, possibly from a read error. The chain recombines TRBV2 with TRBJ2-6; TRBD1 aligns across 7 bases. Germline CDR1 and CDR2: SNHLY and FYNNEI. CDR3 size: 16 residues. CDR3 in DNA: TGTGCCAGCAGTGGAGGTGACAGGGCTGGGGCCAACGGCCTGACTTTC. Its protein is CASSGGDRAGANGLTF.

The V gene is TRBV7-9, the J gene TRBJ2-6; 7 bases are a match to TRBD1. Trimming cost V 3 bases and J 0 bases; bases outside gene matches: 8. This CDR3 contains 18 residues. Looked up from germline, CDR1 is SEHNR and CDR2 is FQNEAQ (reference sequence). In DNA form, the CDR3 reads TGTGCCAGCAGCTTGAGTAAGGGACAGATCTCTGGGGCCAACGTCCTGACTTTC. Translated: CASSLSKGQISGANVLTF.

This chain joins TRBV30 and TRBJ2-7, with 8 bases that match TRBD2. The CDR3 is made up of 15 amino acids. Trimming cost V 5 bases and J 3 bases; bases outside gene matches: 12. Germline V CDR1 and CDR2: GTSNPN, SVGIG (reference sequence). Here the CDR3 reads CAWGPPGTRGYEQYF. CDR3 bases: TGTGCCTGGGGACCTCCCGGGACTAGGGGCTACGAGCAGTACTTC. Full variable domain (remainder filled in from reference TRBV30 and TRBJ2-7): SQTIHQWPATLVQPVGSPLSLECTVEGTSNPNLYWYRQAAGRGLQLLFYSVGIGQISSEVPQNLSASRPQDRQFILSSKKLLLSDSGFYLCAWGPPGTRGYEQYFGPGTRLTVT.